This T cell receptor (beta chain) was recorded in a study of shared clonotypes between healthy human individuals. As for the study in general: Each donor's CD8 memory used one plate, CD8 naive two, each CD4 subset three.

Trimming cost V 4 bases and J 7 bases; bases outside gene matches: 9. The CDR3 is 15 amino acids. Germline lookup yields CDR1 SGHAT and CDR2 FQNNGV. Genomic DNA of every subset was divided equally among multiple immunoSEQ plates. The assay was immunoSEQ multiplex PCR, and TCRdb's table has in-frame clones only and misses some. The table records about 2.3 million clones, about 90% of them present only once. The V call is TRBV11-2, the J call TRBJ2-2; 7 nucleotides agree with TRBD1. The sequenced sample consisted of naive CD4+ T cells from PBMCs. Subset denoted: CD45RA+ positively selected. This clonotype was sampled from a young man in good health. Some clones in this sample may be carry-over from other donors' samples. CDR3 loop: CASSWGTGVSGELFF. CDR3 sequence (DNA): TGTGCCAGCAGCTGGGGTACAGGGGTGAGCGGGGAGCTGTTTTTT. Complete variable domain (other parts from reference TRBV11-2 and TRBJ2-2): EAGVAQSPRYKIIEKRQSVAFWCNPISGHATLYWYQQILGQGPKLLIQFQNNGVVDDSQLPKDRFSAERLKGVDSTLKIQPAKLEDSAVYLCASSWGTGVSGELFFGEGSRLTVL.